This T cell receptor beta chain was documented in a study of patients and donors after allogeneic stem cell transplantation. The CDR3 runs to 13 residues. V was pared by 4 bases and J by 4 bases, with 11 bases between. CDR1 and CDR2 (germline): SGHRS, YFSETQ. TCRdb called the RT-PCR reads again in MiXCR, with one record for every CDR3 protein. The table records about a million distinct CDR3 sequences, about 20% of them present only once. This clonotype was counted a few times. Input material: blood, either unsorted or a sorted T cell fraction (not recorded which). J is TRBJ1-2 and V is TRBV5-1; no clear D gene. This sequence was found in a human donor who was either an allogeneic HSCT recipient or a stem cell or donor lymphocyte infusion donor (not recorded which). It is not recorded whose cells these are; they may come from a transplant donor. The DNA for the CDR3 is TGCGCCAGCAGCCCGGAAGGTTCCTATGGCTACACCTTC. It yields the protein CASSPEGSYGYTF.